Given below is one TCR beta chain in context. CDR1 and CDR2 from the germline V gene are MNHEY and SVGEGT. V was clipped by 1 base and J by 1 base; unmatched bases: 11. CDR3 length: 19 residues. This sample stems from a study of blood T cell repertoires in COVID-19. Study background: The United States, Italy and Spain were the sources of the acute and convalescent COVID-19 samples. Sources were T cells, B-cell-depleted T cells, or PBMCs; the material itself was cDNA or gDNA.

Study processing details: Reference gene primer amplification in the assay estimated nucleated cell counts. Sequencing used immunoSEQ multiplex PCR; TCRdb keeps in-frame clones, though not all of them. V, J and clone size are those of that table, while D and trimming were read from the DNA. Of around 76,000 clones in the sample, roughly 89% were seen once. What was sequenced was peripheral blood. This chain uses TRBV6-2 or TRBV6-3 with TRBJ2-4, with 9 bases lining up with TRBD2. This clonotype was obtained from a human donor in a cohort sampled during active COVID-19. The CDR3 here is CASSYFYGLALTAKNIQYF. The CDR3 bases are TGTGCCAGCAGTTACTTTTATGGACTAGCGTTGACGGCCAAAAACATTCAGTACTTC.